The 26 T cell receptor beta chains in this list originate from one sample, sequenced in a study of Ad26.COV2.S vaccination and SARS-CoV-2 variants (dated by TCRdb to the early 2020s). Per the publication, the treatment or condition label means: 15 to 20 received Ad26.COV2.S at low or high dose, single or two shots; about 5 received placebo; per-sample allocation not given. For vaccine and placebo recipients, the sequenced repertoires came from samples collected on day 63 after the first injection. The method was the immunoSEQ multiplex PCR assay. TCRdb took this table from immuneACCESS and kept in-frame rearrangements with V and J called. Such tables lack part of the clones; where checked against another copy, unresolved V genes explain under half of the gap, and the rest is unexplained. The sample records some 330,000 clones, under 90% of which are singletons. The ten largest account for approximately 5.8% of the sample.

Material: peripheral blood, obtained in a trial of Ad26.COV2.S vaccine versus placebo. These receptors came from a person between 18 and 65 years old who received the Ad26.COV2.S COVID-19 vaccine or a placebo.

As DNA, the CDR3 is TGTGCCAGCAGCGTCCTGGATTCACCCCTCCACTTT. Amino acid sequence: CASSVLDSPLHF. This sequence joins TRBV9 and TRBJ1-6; D gene unclear. The CDR3 is 12 amino acids. Between the trimmed V and J ends, which lost 2 bases and 8 bases, there was a span of 5 bases. CDR1 and CDR2 (germline): SGDLS, YYNGEE.

This chain joins TRBV29-1 and TRBJ2-7; 7 bases line up with TRBD1. V shed 4 bases and J 3 bases; nucleotides not matched to a gene: 6. The CDR3 has 13 residues. CDR1 and CDR2 from the germline V gene are SQVTM and ANQGSEA. In DNA, the CDR3 is TGCAGCGTTGTGAAGGGGGCCGTCTACGAGCAGTACTTC. Protein: CSVVKGAVYEQYF.

The genes are TRBV23-1 and TRBJ1-1; 9 bases align to TRBD1. TRBV23-1 is flagged as an ORF with uncertain function. The CDR3 is made up of 16 amino acids. J was trimmed by 5 bases and V by 0 bases; bases with no gene match: 7. The CDR3 loop reads CASSQSRRDRVTEAFF. As DNA, the CDR3 is TGCGCCAGCAGTCAATCCCGCCGGGACAGGGTTACTGAAGCTTTCTTT.

The chain couples TRBV9 to TRBJ2-1; 8 bases agree with TRBD2. CDR3 length: 22 amino acids. Germline values: CDR1 SGDLS, CDR2 YYNGEE. With V trimmed by 0 bases and J by 0 bases, 20 bases remained unmatched. The CDR3: CASSVVGGAGATQFSSYNEQFF. CDR3 nucleotide sequence: TGTGCCAGCAGCGTAGTTGGGGGAGCGGGGGCGACCCAATTTAGCTCCTACAATGAGCAGTTCTTC.

The genes are TRBV10-2 and TRBJ1-1; 7 bases fit TRBD1. The CDR3 has 17 amino acids. CDR1 is WSHSY and CDR2 is SAAADI in the germline V gene. V lost 7 bases, J lost 3 bases, and 17 bases stayed unmatched. The CDR3 sequence: CASTPRTGGKVDTEAFF. In DNA, the CDR3 is TGCGCCAGCACCCCCCGGACAGGAGGAAAAGTGGACACTGAAGCTTTCTTT.

The rearrangement links TRBV7-2 to TRBJ1-6; perhaps TRBD1 as D (5 bases). Trimming removed 1 base at V and 9 bases at J, with 16 bases between. Germline V gene data show CDR1 as SGHTA and CDR2 as FQGNSA. There are 16 residues in the CDR3. CDR3 coding DNA: TGTGCCAGCAGCTTAGAGGGTGGCCTAGGGGTTTCACCCCTCCACTTT. Translated, it gives CASSLEGGLGVSPLHF.

V usage is TRBV19 and J usage is TRBJ1-5; D might be TRBD1 (6 bases). CDR3 length equals 15 residues. Germline V gives CDR1 LNHDA, CDR2 SQIVND (reference sequence). V lost 2 bases, J lost 4 bases, and 12 bases lay in between. CDR3 loop: CASSIIGQGNQPQHF. The DNA for the CDR3 is TGTGCCAGTAGTATAATCGGTCAGGGGAATCAGCCCCAGCATTTT.

This clone was observed once. The chain is built from TRBV7-2 and TRBJ1-5, with a tentative D call TRBD1 (6 bases). The ends were cut back, 5 bases at V and 2 bases at J, with 13 bases in the middle. This CDR3 spans 15 amino acids. The germline V gene has CDR1 SGHTA and CDR2 FQGNSA. The CDR3 DNA reads as TGTGCCAGCAGCCTCACAGGGTCTGGCAATCAGCCCCAGCATTTT. Amino acids: CASSLTGSGNQPQHF.

This clone has just one count. The chain employs TRBV4-3 and TRBJ2-7; D not resolved. Germline V lookup: CDR1 LGHNA, CDR2 YSLEER. Deletions cut 2 bases from V and 4 bases from J, with 12 bases between. The CDR3 is 14 residues long. The CDR3 loop reads CASSQMTAPYEQYF. CDR3 nucleotides: TGCGCCAGCAGCCAAATGACGGCACCTTACGAGCAGTACTTC.

V gene TRBV5-6 combines with J gene TRBJ1-6, with D possibly matching TRBD1 (6 bases). The CDR3 runs to 17 residues. Germline assignment: CDR1 SGHDT and CDR2 YYEEEE. V lost 5 bases to trimming and J lost 2 bases, with 17 bases between them. The CDR3, as DNA: TGTGCCAGCAGTTTACGAATAACAGGGACCTATAATTCACCCCTCCACTTT. Amino acids: CASSLRITGTYNSPLHF.

This clone was found many times. V gene TRBV28 combines with J gene TRBJ2-7, with D unclear. The CDR3 is 12 amino acids. Germline assignment: CDR1 MDHEN and CDR2 SYDVKM. Deletions cut 2 bases from V and 0 bases from J, with 2 bases between. The CDR3, as DNA: TGTGCCAGCAGTTTAGACTCCTACGAGCAGTACGTC. Amino acids: CASSLDSYEQYV.

The rearrangement uses TRBV7-6 and TRBJ2-6, with TRBD1 as a possible D gene (5 bases). The germline V gene has CDR1 SGHVS and CDR2 FNYEAQ. This CDR3 is 15 amino acids long. V shed 1 base and J shed 2 bases, with 6 bases lying between them. CDR3 nucleotides: TGTGCCAGCAGCTTAGTCAGGGCTGGGGCCAACGTCCTGACTTTC. This encodes CASSLVRAGANVLTF.

This sequence joins TRBV4-3 and TRBJ1-1; weak D call: TRBD1 (6 bases). V was shortened by 4 bases and J by 3 bases, with 12 bases between the two germline ends. CDR1 is LGHNA and CDR2 is YSLEER in the germline V gene. The CDR3 loop spans 14 amino acids. In DNA form, the CDR3 reads TGCGCCAGCAGCCGAGGACAGCTTGACACTGAAGCTTTCTTT. Encoded protein: CASSRGQLDTEAFF.

This clone came up a few times. The chain combines TRBV5-6 with TRBJ1-4; perhaps TRBD1 as D (5 bases). Germline CDR1 and CDR2: SGHDT and YYEEEE. The V end lost 0 bases, the J end lost 4 bases, and 10 bases lay between the germline ends. The CDR3 is 15 amino acids. CDR3 loop: CASSLVRGINEKLFF. DNA of the CDR3: TGTGCCAGCAGCTTGGTGCGGGGGATTAATGAAAAACTGTTTTTT.

The rearrangement links TRBV5-5 to TRBJ1-5; D is unresolved. V lost 2 bases, J lost 0 bases, and 9 bases lay in between. From germline, CDR1 is SGHKS and CDR2 YYEKEE (reference sequence). The CDR3 has 15 residues. CDR3 sequence reads: CASSLTVYSNQPQHF. CDR3 sequence (DNA): TGTGCCAGCAGCTTAACAGTCTATAGCAATCAGCCCCAGCATTTT.

The chain has TRBV6-2 or TRBV6-3 and TRBJ2-1, with no clear D. The CDR3 has 14 residues. The germline V and J ends were trimmed by 7 bases and 2 bases, with 12 bases remaining between them. Germline values: CDR1 MNHEY, CDR2 SVGEGT. For the CDR3, the DNA is TGTGCCAGCACCCCAGCTGTGACCTACAATGAGCAGTTCTTC. It is translated as CASTPAVTYNEQFF.

The rearrangement uses TRBV5-4 and TRBJ2-5, with TRBD2 identical over 10 bases. CDR1 and CDR2 (germline): SGHNT, YYREEE (reference sequence). V shed 1 base, J shed 4 bases, and the junction held 7 bases outside the gene matches. The CDR3 runs 16 residues. The CDR3 region is CASSLMSSGSTETQYF. The CDR3 nucleotides read TGTGCCAGCAGCTTGATGTCTAGCGGGAGTACAGAGACCCAGTACTTC.

Concerning this clone itself: The same CDR3 can be traced to other DNA sequences in this sample. The rearrangement joins TRBV5-1 to TRBJ1-1; no clear D. Looked up from germline, CDR1 is SGHRS and CDR2 is YFSETQ. This CDR3 comprises 12 residues. V was trimmed by 2 bases and J by 1 base, leaving 3 bases between them. CDR3 amino acids: CASSLQNTEAFF. In DNA, the CDR3 is TGCGCCAGCAGCTTACAGAACACTGAAGCTTTCTTT.

This chain connects TRBV4-3 to TRBJ2-1, with 7 bases that match TRBD2. Germline CDR1 and CDR2: LGHNA and YSLEER. CDR3 size: 18 residues. V gave up 0 bases and J gave up 0 bases; unmatched junction bases: 8. Here the CDR3 reads CASSQDRGLLSSYNEQFF. In nucleotides, the CDR3 is TGCGCCAGCAGCCAAGATAGGGGACTACTAAGCTCCTACAATGAGCAGTTCTTC.

The V gene is TRBV2, the J gene TRBJ2-1; D call uncertain. Deletions cut 1 base from V and 8 bases from J, with 15 bases between. The CDR3 covers 15 residues. CDR1 and CDR2 from the germline V gene are SNHLY and FYNNEI. CDR3 loop: CASSEEWGSLHEQFF. The CDR3 region has the DNA TGTGCCAGCAGTGAAGAGTGGGGTAGCCTCCATGAGCAGTTCTTC.

This chain links TRBV11-1 with TRBJ1-5; no definite D call. Trimming stripped 3 bases from V and 3 bases from J, with 12 bases between. CDR3 length: 15 residues. The V gene's germline CDR1 is SGHAT and CDR2 FQDESV (reference sequence). As DNA, the CDR3 is TGTGCCAGCAGCTTGGGTGATAAATCCAATCAGCCCCAGCATTTT. Translation: CASSLGDKSNQPQHF.

The chain employs TRBV5-1 and TRBJ1-3, with TRBD1 matching over 9 bases. CDR1 and CDR2 (germline): SGHRS, YFSETQ. Losses at the gene ends were 3 bases for V and 4 bases for J; bases not matched to a gene: 14. The CDR3 is 18 residues long. The CDR3 DNA reads as TGCGCCAGCAGCTCGCTACCTACTTGGACAGGGGTGGGAAACACCATATATTTT. Protein product: CASSSLPTWTGVGNTIYF.

V usage is TRBV18 and J usage is TRBJ2-3; tentative D call: TRBD1 (5 bases). The V end lost 5 bases, the J end lost 0 bases, and 15 bases lay between the germline ends. Germline-derived CDR1 and CDR2 are KGHSH and LQKENI. The CDR3 length is 16 residues. DNA of the CDR3: TGTGCCAGCTCAGATCGACAGCTTACTAGCACAGATACGCAGTATTTT. It yields the protein CASSDRQLTSTDTQYF.

This sequence joins TRBV3-1 (or the pseudogene TRBV3-2) and TRBJ1-4; D might be TRBD1 (5 bases). This CDR3 is 16 amino acids long. Germline CDR1 and CDR2: LGHDT and YNNKEL (reference sequence). V shed 3 bases and J shed 0 bases, with 11 bases lying between them. CDR3 in amino acids: CASSQGQGPTNEKLFF. CDR3 DNA: TGTGCCAGCAGCCAGGGGCAGGGCCCAACTAATGAAAAACTGTTTTTT.

In this sample, this clone turned up a few times. CDR3 amino acids: CASSPVLGETPYEQYF. Written as DNA, the CDR3 is TGTGCCAGCAGCCCCGTTTTAGGGGAAACACCCTACGAGCAGTACTTC. The rearrangement joins TRBV7-9 to TRBJ2-7; D might be TRBD1 (5 bases). Trimming shortened V by 5 bases and J by 2 bases, and 19 bases separated the two germline ends. There are 16 residues in the CDR3. CDR1 and CDR2 from the germline V gene are SEHNR and FQNEAQ (reference sequence).

The chain is built from TRBV7-9 and TRBJ1-2; 8 nucleotides line up with TRBD1. Germline assignment: CDR1 SEHNR and CDR2 FQNEAQ (reference sequence). The CDR3 consists of 17 residues. V was clipped by 4 bases and J by 4 bases; unmatched bases: 14. CDR3 loop: CASSSPACRTGCYGYTF. The CDR3 coding sequence is TGTGCCAGCAGCTCCCCTGCCTGCCGGACAGGGTGCTATGGCTACACCTTC.